The sequence of this TCR beta chain was determined in a study of cytomegalovirus exposure and HLA in healthy donors. The V gene lost 1 base and the J gene lost 6 bases, with 9 bases spanning the gap. This CDR3 comprises 13 residues. Germline V gene lookup returns CDR1 SGHRS and CDR2 YFSETQ. Primers: 60 Vbeta forward and 13 Jbeta reverse. Sequenced by immunoSEQ multiplex PCR; TCRdb stores in-frame clones only, minus some. The sample contains about 68,000 clones, 70% to 90% of which appear only once. This clone was recorded only once. Material: PBMCs. This clonotype was obtained from a human donor in good health. The chain uses TRBV5-1 and TRBJ2-3; weak D call: TRBD2 (6 bases). CDR3 protein: CASSLPGVDTQYF. The CDR3 coding sequence is TGCGCCAGCAGCTTGCCGGGGGTTGATACGCAGTATTTT.